The present T cell receptor beta chain was sequenced within a study of T cells after yellow fever vaccination. Study details: It was SMART-Seq v4 Ultra Low Input that prepared the fractions with low cell numbers.

The V gene's germline CDR1 is MNHEY and CDR2 SVGEGT. Trimming removed 6 bases at V and 3 bases at J, with 18 bases between. The CDR3 sequence is 17 residues long. This clonotype has more than one count but fewer than ten. From the 5' RACE reads, TCRdb called clonotypes with MiXCR, one entry per CDR3 protein. Found here are roughly 350,000 distinct CDR3 sequences, over 3.5% of them singletons; the top ten hold approximately 25%. The chain couples TRBV6-2 or TRBV6-3 to TRBJ1-6; TRBD1 is a possible D gene (5 bases). The specimen comprised PBMCs, sampled 5 days after the yellow fever booster vaccination. This TCR was sampled from a man in his late teens or twenties who received the YFV17D yellow fever vaccine. The CDR3 nucleotides are TGTGCCAGCAGACACGCCGGGACGAAGGGCTATAATTCACCCCTCCACTTT. The encoded protein is CASRHAGTKGYNSPLHF.